This is a list of T cell receptor beta chains from one sample in a study of T-cell memory formation after mild COVID-19. TCRdb processed the 5' RACE reads anew with MiXCR; each CDR3 protein has one entry. The sample lists roughly 130,000 distinct CDR3 sequences; over 15% were seen once. The sequenced sample was PBMCs or a T cell subset sorted from them (not recorded which). These receptors were collected from a young man who had mild COVID-19 (a few samples of this study predate the infection). Cell type and time point are not known. Each CDR3 is given with its conserved first and last residue. A D gene is named only where the DNA matches it firmly. Rows give clone size only sometimes, using once, few, many, or a class for an expanded clone.

>.|TRBJ1-2|once|TRBV5-1|12
CASSFRGQGYTF
TGCGCCAGCAGCTTCCGGGGGCAAGGCTACACCTTC
>.|TRBJ1-2|.|TRBV12-3/TRBV12-4|12
CASSLRDYGYTF
TGTGCCAGCAGTTTGAGGGACTATGGCTACACCTTC
>TRBD1|TRBJ2-5|few|TRBV5-1|15
CASSLDGQGIETQYF
TGCGCCAGCAGCTTAGATGGACAGGGAATAGAGACCCAGTACTTC
>.|TRBJ1-2|.|TRBV6-5|13
CASFSRFAYGYTF
TGTGCCAGCTTTTCCAGATTCGCGTATGGCTACACCTTC
>TRBD1|TRBJ1-6|.|TRBV5-1|17
CASSQTRTGVYNSPLHF
TGCGCCAGCAGCCAGACTCGGACAGGCGTTTATAATTCACCCCTCCACTTT
>.|TRBJ2-7|many|TRBV7-3|13
CASSLTAGYEQYF
TGTGCCAGCAGCTTAACGGCGGGATACGAGCAGTACTTC
>TRBD2|TRBJ2-3|few|TRBV12-3/TRBV12-4|14
CASSFTSGTDTQYF
TGTGCCAGCAGTTTTACTAGCGGGACAGATACGCAGTATTTT
>.|TRBJ1-6|.|TRBV4-1|19
CASSPLSIKDGPANSPLHF
TGCGCCAGCAGCCCCTTATCTATTAAAGACGGACCCGCGAATTCACCCCTCCACTTT
>.|TRBJ2-1|many|TRBV29-1|11
CSVGTNNEQFF
TGCAGCGTCGGGACGAACAATGAGCAGTTCTTC
>.|TRBJ1-4|.|TRBV29-1|13
CSVEVRVGEKLFF
TGCAGCGTTGAAGTAAGGGTCGGTGAAAAACTGTTTTTT
>.|TRBJ2-7|.|TRBV7-2|14
CASSPGATSYEQYF
TGTGCCAGCAGCCCGGGGGCCACGTCCTACGAGCAGTACTTC
>TRBD2|TRBJ2-1|.|TRBV14|16
CASSRTQLAGYNEQFF
TGTGCCAGCAGCCGGACGCAACTAGCGGGATACAATGAGCAGTTCTTC
>TRBD2|TRBJ2-3|few|TRBV11-2|16
CASSFLLAAPGDTQYF
TGTGCCAGCAGCTTCCTACTAGCGGCCCCGGGGGATACGCAGTATTTT
>.|TRBJ2-1|many|TRBV15|13
CATSRVQGNEQFF
TGTGCCACCAGCAGAGTCCAGGGGAATGAGCAGTTCTTC
>.|TRBJ1-5|.|TRBV3-1|14
CASSLTPGNQPQHF
TGTGCCAGCAGCCTAACTCCAGGGAATCAGCCCCAGCATTTT
>.|TRBJ1-1|few|TRBV20-1|11
CSAISMGRTFF
TGCAGTGCTATTTCTATGGGCCGTACTTTCTTT
>TRBD1|TRBJ2-7|many|TRBV15|16
CATSRTSGQGRYEQYF
TGTGCCACCAGCAGGACTTCTGGACAGGGTCGCTACGAGCAGTACTTC
>.|TRBJ1-2|.|TRBV6-2/TRBV6-3|15
CASSYAHRANYGYTF
TGTGCCAGCAGTTACGCTCACAGGGCAAACTATGGCTACACCTTC
>TRBD1|TRBJ1-5|few|TRBV7-2|15
CASSFGQGGSQPQHF
TGTGCCAGCAGCTTTGGGCAGGGGGGATCTCAGCCCCAGCATTTT
>.|TRBJ1-1|.|TRBV19|15
CASRRSDRPNTEAFF
TGTGCCAGTAGGCGTTCCGACAGGCCGAACACTGAAGCTTTCTTT
>.|TRBJ2-3|few|TRBV7-2|15
CASSFRVGVRDTQYF
TGTGCCAGCAGCTTCAGGGTGGGAGTGAGAGATACGCAGTATTTT
>TRBD1|TRBJ2-2|few|TRBV7-2|15
CASSLAGTVTGELFF
TGTGCCAGCAGCTTAGCCGGGACAGTGACCGGGGAGCTGTTTTTT
>.|TRBJ1-1|.|TRBV7-2|14
CASSSDALNTEAFF
TGTGCCAGCAGCTCAGACGCGCTTAACACTGAAGCTTTCTTT
>.|TRBJ2-1|few|TRBV9|13
CASSVEGGNEQFF
TGTGCCAGCAGCGTAGAAGGGGGCAATGAGCAGTTCTTC
>.|TRBJ2-4|.|TRBV2|14
CASSVRGQENIQYF
TGTGCCAGCAGTGTACGGGGGCAGGAAAACATTCAGTACTTC
>TRBD2|TRBJ2-1|few|TRBV4-2|16
CASSPHMASGGNEQFF
TGTGCCAGCAGCCCGCACATGGCTAGCGGGGGGAATGAGCAGTTCTTC
>TRBD2|TRBJ2-3|many|TRBV19|15
CASSIRRGGLDTQYF
TGTGCCAGTAGTATAAGGCGGGGGGGCCTAGATACGCAGTATTTT
>.|TRBJ2-7|few|TRBV12-3/TRBV12-4|13
CASSFGGYSGQYF
TGTGCCAGCAGTTTCGGAGGGTACTCGGGGCAGTACTTC
>.|TRBJ1-5|few|TRBV5-1|15
CASSLEGLSNQPQHF
TGCGCCAGCAGCTTGGAGGGGTTAAGCAATCAGCCCCAGCATTTT
>TRBD1|TRBJ1-1|few|TRBV20-1|13
CSAQGARFTEAFF
TGCAGTGCTCAGGGGGCGCGTTTCACTGAAGCTTTCTTT
>.|TRBJ2-3|few|TRBV5-1|15
CASSFSGLQADTQYF
TGCGCCAGCAGCTTTTCGGGGCTTCAGGCAGATACGCAGTATTTT
>.|TRBJ2-1|few|TRBV5-1|15
CASSLEGRRDNEQFF
TGCGCCAGCAGCTTGGAGGGGCGCAGGGATAATGAGCAGTTCTTC
>TRBD2|TRBJ2-4|.|TRBV5-4|16
CASSFSGGLAKNIQYF
TGTGCCAGCAGCTTCAGCGGGGGACTAGCCAAAAACATTCAGTACTTC
>.|TRBJ2-3|few|TRBV7-2|13
CASSLTIGDTQYF
TGTGCCAGCAGCTTAACTATCGGAGATACGCAGTATTTT
>.|TRBJ2-1|.|TRBV20-1|11
CSARPVNEQFF
TGCAGTGCTAGGCCGGTCAATGAGCAGTTCTTC
>.|TRBJ1-2|once|TRBV28|12
CASSDPYYGYTF
TGTGCCAGCAGTGACCCTTACTATGGCTACACCTTC
>.|TRBJ2-7|.|TRBV10-3|14
CAISPGGRSYEQYF
TGTGCCATCAGCCCGGGGGGCCGTTCCTACGAGCAGTACTTC
>.|TRBJ2-7|.|TRBV12-3/TRBV12-4|14
CASSAHGGTYEQYF
TGTGCCAGCAGCGCCCACGGGGGTACCTACGAGCAGTACTTC
>.|TRBJ2-4|few|TRBV6-5|14
CASSYGKGSLIQYF
TGTGCCAGCAGTTATGGGAAAGGATCTCTCATTCAGTACTTC
>TRBD2|TRBJ2-7|many|TRBV5-1|15
CASSWGTSETYEQYF
TGCGCCAGCAGCTGGGGGACTAGCGAAACCTACGAGCAGTACTTC
>TRBD2|TRBJ2-7|.|TRBV4-2|16
CASSLSGTSGGYEQYF
TGTGCCAGCAGCCTGTCCGGGACTAGCGGGGGATACGAGCAGTACTTC
>.|TRBJ1-2|few|TRBV7-9|12
CASSQTVYGYTF
TGTGCCAGCAGCCAGACAGTTTATGGCTACACCTTC
>.|TRBJ2-2|few|TRBV5-6|16
CASSLASEIITGELFF
TGTGCCAGCAGCTTGGCTAGCGAAATCATCACCGGGGAGCTGTTTTTT
>.|TRBJ2-3|.|TRBV21-1|18
CASSNPYSRGAGTDTQYF
TGTGCCAGCAGCAACCCCTACAGTCGGGGGGCGGGCACAGATACGCAGTATTTT
>TRBD2|TRBJ2-3|.|TRBV20-1|13
CSGTSGNTDTQYF
TGCAGTGGGACTAGCGGAAACACAGATACGCAGTATTTT
>.|TRBJ2-3|.|TRBV12-3/TRBV12-4|13
CASFTTDTDTQYF
TGTGCCAGCTTTACTACCGACACAGATACGCAGTATTTT
>.|TRBJ2-5|few|TRBV20-1|17
CSAPGFRSRQLQETQYF
TGCAGTGCTCCAGGGTTCAGGTCACGCCAGCTTCAAGAGACCCAGTACTTC
>.|TRBJ1-5|.|TRBV6-1|12
CASNERNQPQHF
TGTGCCAGCAACGAGCGAAATCAGCCCCAGCATTTT
>.|TRBJ2-7|.|TRBV19|14
CASSMRESSYEQYF
TGTGCCAGTAGTATGAGGGAAAGCTCCTACGAGCAGTACTTC
>.|TRBJ2-1|.|TRBV7-8|15
CASSLDRTAYNEQFF
TGTGCCAGCAGCTTAGATAGGACAGCTTACAATGAGCAGTTCTTC
>TRBD2|TRBJ2-7|.|TRBV9|17
CASSVASPAGGPYEQYF
TGTGCCAGCAGCGTTGCCTCCCCGGCGGGGGGTCCCTACGAGCAGTACTTC
>.|TRBJ1-2|.|TRBV5-1|12
CASSLSGRGYTF
TGCGCCAGCAGCCTCTCGGGGAGGGGCTACACCTTC
>.|TRBJ2-5|few|TRBV18|14
CASSPQTGEETQYF
TGTGCCAGCTCACCGCAGACTGGGGAGGAGACCCAGTACTTC
>.|TRBJ1-4|few|TRBV20-1|13
CSARQQLNEKLFF
TGCAGTGCTAGGCAACAGCTGAATGAAAAACTGTTTTTT
>TRBD1|TRBJ2-1|.|TRBV7-9|15
CASSFYSTGGDEQFF
TGTGCCAGCAGCTTCTACTCAACAGGGGGCGATGAGCAGTTCTTC
>TRBD2|TRBJ2-2|.|TRBV11-2|16
CASSPPGGNVPGELFF
TGTGCCAGCAGCCCCCCGGGGGGGAACGTCCCCGGGGAGCTGTTTTTT
>.|TRBJ1-2|.|TRBV2|13
CASSEDRYYGYTF
TGTGCCAGCAGTGAAGACAGATACTATGGCTACACCTTC
>.|TRBJ2-5|.|TRBV12-3/TRBV12-4|14
CASSPQGNVETQYF
TGTGCCAGCAGTCCCCAGGGGAATGTCGAGACCCAGTACTTC
>.|TRBJ2-2|.|TRBV3-1|14
CASNRGFESGELFF
TGTGCCAGCAACCGGGGGTTTGAATCCGGGGAGCTGTTTTTT
>.|TRBJ2-2|.|TRBV5-1|14
CASSSDRSTGELFF
TGCGCCAGCAGCTCCGACAGGTCCACCGGGGAGCTGTTTTTT